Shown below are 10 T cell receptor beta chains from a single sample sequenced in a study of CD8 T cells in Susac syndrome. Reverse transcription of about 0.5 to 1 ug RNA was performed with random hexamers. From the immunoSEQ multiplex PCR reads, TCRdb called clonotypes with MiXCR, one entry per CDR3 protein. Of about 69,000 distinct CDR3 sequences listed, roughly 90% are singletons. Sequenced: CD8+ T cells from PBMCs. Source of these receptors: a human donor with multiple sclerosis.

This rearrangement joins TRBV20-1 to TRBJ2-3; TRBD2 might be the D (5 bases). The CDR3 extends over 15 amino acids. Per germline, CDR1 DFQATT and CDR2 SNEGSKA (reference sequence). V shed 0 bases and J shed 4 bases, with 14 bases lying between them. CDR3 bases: TGCAGTGCTAGAGATATCAGGAGGCCGGCAGATACGCAGTATTTT. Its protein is CSARDIRRPADTQYF.

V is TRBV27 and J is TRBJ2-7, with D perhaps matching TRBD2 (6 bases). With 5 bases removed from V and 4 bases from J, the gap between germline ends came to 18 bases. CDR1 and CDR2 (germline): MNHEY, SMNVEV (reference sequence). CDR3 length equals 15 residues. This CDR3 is CASSPEGAGRYEQYF. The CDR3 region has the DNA TGTGCCAGCAGTCCGGAAGGGGCAGGGAGGTACGAGCAGTACTTC.

Here the CDR3 reads CASSMAWSSYNEQFF. CDR3 nucleotide sequence: TGTGCCAGTAGTATGGCCTGGAGCTCCTACAATGAGCAGTTCTTC. The genes are TRBV19 and TRBJ2-1; D uncertain. There are 15 residues in the CDR3. CDR1 LNHDA and CDR2 SQIVND come from the germline V gene (reference sequence). The germline V and J ends were trimmed by 3 bases and 0 bases, with 9 bases remaining between them.

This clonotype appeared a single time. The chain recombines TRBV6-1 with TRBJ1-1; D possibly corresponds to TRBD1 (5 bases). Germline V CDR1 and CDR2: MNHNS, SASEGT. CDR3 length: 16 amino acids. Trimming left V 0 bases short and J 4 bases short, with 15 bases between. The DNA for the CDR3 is TGTGCCAGCAGTGAAGCGCTTCGTGGGGCTGGCACTGAAGCTTTCTTT. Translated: CASSEALRGAGTEAFF.

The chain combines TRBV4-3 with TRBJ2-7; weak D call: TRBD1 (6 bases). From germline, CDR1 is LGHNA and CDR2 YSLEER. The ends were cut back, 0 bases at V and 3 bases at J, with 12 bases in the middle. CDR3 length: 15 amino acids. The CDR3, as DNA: TGCGCCAGCAGCCAAGACAGCCAGGGGAGCTACGAGCAGTACTTC. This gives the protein CASSQDSQGSYEQYF.

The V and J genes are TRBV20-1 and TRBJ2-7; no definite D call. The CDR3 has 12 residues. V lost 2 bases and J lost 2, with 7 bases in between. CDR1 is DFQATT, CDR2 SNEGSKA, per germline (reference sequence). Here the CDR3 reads CSARTLTYEQYF. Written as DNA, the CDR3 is TGCAGTGCTAGAACGCTAACCTACGAGCAGTACTTC.

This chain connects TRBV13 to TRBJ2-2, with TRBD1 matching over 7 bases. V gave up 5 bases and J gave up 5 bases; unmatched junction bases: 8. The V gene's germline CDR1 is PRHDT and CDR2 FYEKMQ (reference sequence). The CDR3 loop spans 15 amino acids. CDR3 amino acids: CASSIRQGGTGELFF. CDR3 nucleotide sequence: TGTGCCAGCAGCATTAGACAGGGTGGAACCGGGGAGCTGTTTTTT. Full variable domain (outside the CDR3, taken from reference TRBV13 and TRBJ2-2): AAGVIQSPRHLIKEKRETATLKCYPIPRHDTVYWYQQGPGQDPQFLISFYEKMQSDKGSIPDRFSAQQFSDYHSELNMSSLELGDSALYFCASSIRQGGTGELFFGEGSRLTVL.

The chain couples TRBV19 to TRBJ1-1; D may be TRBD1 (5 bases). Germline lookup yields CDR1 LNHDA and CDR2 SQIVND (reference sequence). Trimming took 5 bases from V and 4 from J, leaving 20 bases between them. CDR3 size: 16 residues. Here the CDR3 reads CASSPSFREEATEAFF. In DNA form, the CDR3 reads TGTGCCAGTAGTCCGAGTTTCAGGGAGGAGGCCACTGAAGCTTTCTTT. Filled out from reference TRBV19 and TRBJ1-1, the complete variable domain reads DGGITQSPKYLFRKEGQNVTLSCEQNLNHDAMYWYRQDPGQGLRLIYYSQIVNDFQKGDIAEGYSVSREKKESFPLTVTSAQKNPTAFYLCASSPSFREEATEAFFGQGTRLTVV.

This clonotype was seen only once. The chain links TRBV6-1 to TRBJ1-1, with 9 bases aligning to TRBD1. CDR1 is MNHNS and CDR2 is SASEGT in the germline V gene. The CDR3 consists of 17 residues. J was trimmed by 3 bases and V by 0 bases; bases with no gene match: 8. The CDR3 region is CASSEARYRGLDTEAFF. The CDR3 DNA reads TGTGCCAGCAGTGAAGCGCGATACAGGGGGCTGGACACTGAAGCTTTCTTT.

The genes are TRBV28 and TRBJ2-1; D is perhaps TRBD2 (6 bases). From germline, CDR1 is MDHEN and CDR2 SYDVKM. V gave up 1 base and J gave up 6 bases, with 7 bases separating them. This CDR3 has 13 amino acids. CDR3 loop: CASSLYGSNEQFF. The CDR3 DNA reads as TGTGCCAGCAGTTTATACGGGAGCAATGAGCAGTTCTTC.